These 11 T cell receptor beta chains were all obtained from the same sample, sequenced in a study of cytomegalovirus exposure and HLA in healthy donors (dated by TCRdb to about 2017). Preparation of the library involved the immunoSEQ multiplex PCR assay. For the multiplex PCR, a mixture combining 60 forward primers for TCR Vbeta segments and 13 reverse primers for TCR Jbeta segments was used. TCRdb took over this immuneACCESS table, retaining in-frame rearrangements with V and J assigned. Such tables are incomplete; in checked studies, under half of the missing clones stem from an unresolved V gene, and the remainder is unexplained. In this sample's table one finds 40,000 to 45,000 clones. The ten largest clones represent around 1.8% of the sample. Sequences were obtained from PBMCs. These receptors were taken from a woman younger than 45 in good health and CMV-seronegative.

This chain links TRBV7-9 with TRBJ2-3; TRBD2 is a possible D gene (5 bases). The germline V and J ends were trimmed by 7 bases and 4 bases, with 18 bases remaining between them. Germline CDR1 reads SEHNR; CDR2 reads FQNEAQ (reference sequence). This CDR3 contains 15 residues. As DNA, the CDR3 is TGTGCCAGCATTAACCGGGGAGAGTCGGCAGATACGCAGTATTTT. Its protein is CASINRGESADTQYF.

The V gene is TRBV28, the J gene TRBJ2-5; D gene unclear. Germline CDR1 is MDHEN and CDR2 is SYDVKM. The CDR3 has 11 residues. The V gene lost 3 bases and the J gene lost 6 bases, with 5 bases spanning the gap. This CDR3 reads CASSFFKTQYF. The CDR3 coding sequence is TGTGCCAGCAGTTTTTTTAAGACCCAGTACTTC.

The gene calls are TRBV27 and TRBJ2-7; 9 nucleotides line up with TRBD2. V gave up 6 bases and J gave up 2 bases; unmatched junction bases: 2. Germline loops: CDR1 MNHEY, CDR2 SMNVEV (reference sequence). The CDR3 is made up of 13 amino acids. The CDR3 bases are TGTGCCAGCAGCCTAGCGGGACCCTACGAGCAGTACTTC. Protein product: CASSLAGPYEQYF.

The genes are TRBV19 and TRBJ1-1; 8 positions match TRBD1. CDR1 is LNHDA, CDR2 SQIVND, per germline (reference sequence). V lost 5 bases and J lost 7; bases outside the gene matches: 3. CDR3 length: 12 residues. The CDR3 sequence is CASSRTGYEAFF. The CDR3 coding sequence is TGTGCCAGTAGTCGGACAGGGTATGAAGCTTTCTTT.

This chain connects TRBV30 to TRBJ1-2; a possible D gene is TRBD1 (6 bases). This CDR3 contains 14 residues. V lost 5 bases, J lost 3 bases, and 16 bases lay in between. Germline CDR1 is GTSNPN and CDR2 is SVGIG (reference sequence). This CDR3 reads CAWGRGGHDYGYTF. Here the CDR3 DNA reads TGTGCCTGGGGGCGCGGGGGGCATGACTATGGCTACACCTTC.

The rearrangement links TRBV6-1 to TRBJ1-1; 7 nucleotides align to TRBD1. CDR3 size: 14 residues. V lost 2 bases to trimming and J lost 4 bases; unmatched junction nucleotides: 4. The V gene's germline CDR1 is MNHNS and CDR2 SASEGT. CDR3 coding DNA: TGTGCCAGCAGTGAACAGGGGGATGTCACTGAAGCTTTCTTT. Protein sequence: CASSEQGDVTEAFF.

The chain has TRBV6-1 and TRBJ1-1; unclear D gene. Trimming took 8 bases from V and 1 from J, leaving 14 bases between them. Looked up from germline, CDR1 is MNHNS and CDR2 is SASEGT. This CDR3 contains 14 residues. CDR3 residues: CASPTGFANTEAFF. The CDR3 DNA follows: TGTGCCAGCCCGACGGGGTTTGCGAACACTGAAGCTTTCTTT.

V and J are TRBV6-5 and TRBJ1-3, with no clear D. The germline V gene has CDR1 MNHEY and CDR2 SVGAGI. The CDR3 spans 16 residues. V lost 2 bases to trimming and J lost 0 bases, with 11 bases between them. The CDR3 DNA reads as TGTGCCAGCAGTTACGATTGGTCTAGCTCTGGAAACACCATATATTTT. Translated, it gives CASSYDWSSSGNTIYF.

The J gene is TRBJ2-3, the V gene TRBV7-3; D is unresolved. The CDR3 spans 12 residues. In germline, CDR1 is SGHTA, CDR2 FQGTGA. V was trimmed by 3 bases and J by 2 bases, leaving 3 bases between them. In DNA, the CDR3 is TGTGCCAGCAGCTTCTACACAGATACGCAGTATTTT. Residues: CASSFYTDTQYF.

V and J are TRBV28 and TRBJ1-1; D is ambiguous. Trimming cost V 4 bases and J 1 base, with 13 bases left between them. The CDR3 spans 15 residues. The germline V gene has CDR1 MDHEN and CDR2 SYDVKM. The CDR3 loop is CASSSSDPGNTEAFF. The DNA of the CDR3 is TGTGCCAGCAGTTCGTCAGACCCAGGGAACACTGAAGCTTTCTTT.

The CDR3 sequence is CASSLVPKLWNEQFF. Here the CDR3 DNA reads TGCGCCAGCAGCTTGGTTCCTAAGCTTTGGAATGAGCAGTTCTTC. The chain carries TRBV5-1 and TRBJ2-1, with no clear D. V lost 0 bases and J lost 7, with 14 bases in between. CDR3 length: 15 residues. Germline V gives CDR1 SGHRS, CDR2 YFSETQ.